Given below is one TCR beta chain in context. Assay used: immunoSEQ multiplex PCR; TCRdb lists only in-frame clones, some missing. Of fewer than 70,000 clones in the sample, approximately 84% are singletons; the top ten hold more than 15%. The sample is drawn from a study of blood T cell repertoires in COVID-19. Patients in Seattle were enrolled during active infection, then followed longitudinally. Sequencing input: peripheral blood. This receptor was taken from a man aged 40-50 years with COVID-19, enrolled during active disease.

In DNA form, the CDR3 reads TGCGCCAGCAGCCAAGTTCAGGGGGCTGAAGCTTTCTTT. This sequence encodes CASSQVQGAEAFF. The V gene is TRBV4-1, the J gene TRBJ1-1; 7 bases agree with TRBD1. From germline, CDR1 is MGHRA and CDR2 YSYEKL. This CDR3 contains 13 residues. The V segment lost 1 base and the J segment 6 bases; nucleotides outside the gene matches: 2.